This T cell receptor (beta chain) was sequenced in a study of regulatory T cells in long-lasting Graves disease. Whole-study results and caveats: Segments TRBV28, TRBJ1-2 and TRBJ2-5 showed preferential usage in persistent disease. New patients shared 966 public clonotypes, and persistent patients shared more, with approximately 2,500.

Germline V gene lookup returns CDR1 LGHDT and CDR2 YNNKEL (reference sequence). The CDR3 totals 15 residues. J was trimmed by 6 bases and V by 2 bases; bases with no gene match: 4. Many counts were recorded for this clonotype. Its antigen is undetermined. Arm-PCR of CDR3 regions and iRepertoire HTBI primers were the basis on which TCR beta libraries were built. One entry per CDR3 protein results from TCRdb running MiXCR on the multiplex PCR reads. The profile shows about 460,000 distinct CDR3 sequences, approximately 23% of them singletons. Time point in this sample: persistent/refractory GD, antithyroid drugs over 5 years with positive TRAb. RNA isolated from PBMCs was used to make the TCR library.

This clonotype was obtained from a female donor with Graves disease. V usage is TRBV3-1 and J usage is TRBJ1-4, with 9 nucleotides matching TRBD1. The specimen comprised peripheral blood mononuclear cells (PBMCs), sampled when the disease was refractory, from a patient treated with antithyroid drugs. This CDR3 reads CASSQRGQGYEKLFF. The CDR3 region has the DNA TGTGCCAGCAGCCAAAGGGGACAGGGTTATGAAAAACTGTTTTTT.